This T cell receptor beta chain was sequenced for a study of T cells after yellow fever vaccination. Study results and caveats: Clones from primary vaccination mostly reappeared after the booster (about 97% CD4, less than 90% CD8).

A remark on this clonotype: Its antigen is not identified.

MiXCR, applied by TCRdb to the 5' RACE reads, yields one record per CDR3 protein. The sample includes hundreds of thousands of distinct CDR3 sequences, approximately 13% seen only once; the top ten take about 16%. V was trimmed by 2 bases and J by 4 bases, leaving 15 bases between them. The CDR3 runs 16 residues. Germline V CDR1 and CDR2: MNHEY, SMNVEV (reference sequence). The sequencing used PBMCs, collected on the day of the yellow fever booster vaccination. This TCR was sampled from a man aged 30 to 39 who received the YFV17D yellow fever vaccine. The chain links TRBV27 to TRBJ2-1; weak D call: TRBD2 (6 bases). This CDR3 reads CASSLTEGLMYNEQFF. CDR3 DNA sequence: TGTGCCAGCAGTTTAACAGAGGGACTGATGTACAATGAGCAGTTCTTC.